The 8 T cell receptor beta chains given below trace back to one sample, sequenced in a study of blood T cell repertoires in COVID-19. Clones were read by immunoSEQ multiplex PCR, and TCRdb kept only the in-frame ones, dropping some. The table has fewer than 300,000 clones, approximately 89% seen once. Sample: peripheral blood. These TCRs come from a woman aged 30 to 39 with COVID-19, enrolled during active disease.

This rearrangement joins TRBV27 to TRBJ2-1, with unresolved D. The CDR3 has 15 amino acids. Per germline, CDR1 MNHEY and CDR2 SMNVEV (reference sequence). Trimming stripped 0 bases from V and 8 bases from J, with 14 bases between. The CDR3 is CASSLSGAQFHEQFF. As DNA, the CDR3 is TGTGCCAGCAGTTTATCAGGAGCGCAGTTCCATGAGCAGTTCTTC.

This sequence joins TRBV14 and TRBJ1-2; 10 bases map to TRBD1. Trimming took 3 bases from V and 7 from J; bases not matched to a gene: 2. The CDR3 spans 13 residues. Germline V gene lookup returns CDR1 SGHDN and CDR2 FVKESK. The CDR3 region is CASSQRTGGGYTF. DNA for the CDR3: TGTGCCAGCAGCCAGCGGACAGGGGGTGGCTACACCTTC. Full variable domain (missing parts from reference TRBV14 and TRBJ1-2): EAGVTQFPSHSVIEKGQTVTLRCDPISGHDNLYWYRRVMGKEIKFLLHFVKESKQDESGMPNNRFLAERTGGTYSTLKVQPAELEDSGVYFCASSQRTGGGYTFGSGTRLTVV.

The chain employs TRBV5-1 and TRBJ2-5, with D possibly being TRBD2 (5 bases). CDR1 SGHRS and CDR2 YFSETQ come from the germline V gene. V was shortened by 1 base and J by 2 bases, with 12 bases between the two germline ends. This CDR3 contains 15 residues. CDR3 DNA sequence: TGCGCCAGCAGCTTGCGGGCAACGGGGCAAGAGACCCAGTACTTC. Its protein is CASSLRATGQETQYF.

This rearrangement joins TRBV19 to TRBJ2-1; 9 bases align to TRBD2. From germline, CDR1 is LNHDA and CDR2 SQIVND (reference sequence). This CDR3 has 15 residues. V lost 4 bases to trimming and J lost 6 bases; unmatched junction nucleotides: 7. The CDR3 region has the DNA TGTGCCAGTAGTACCTCCGGACTAGCGTTCAATGAGCAGTTCTTC. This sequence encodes CASSTSGLAFNEQFF.

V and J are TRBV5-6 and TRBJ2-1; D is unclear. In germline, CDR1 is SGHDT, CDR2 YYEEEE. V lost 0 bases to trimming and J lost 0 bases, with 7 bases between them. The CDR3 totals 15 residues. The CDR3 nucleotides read TGTGCCAGCAGCTTGGGGCCAAGCTCCTACAATGAGCAGTTCTTC. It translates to CASSLGPSSYNEQFF.

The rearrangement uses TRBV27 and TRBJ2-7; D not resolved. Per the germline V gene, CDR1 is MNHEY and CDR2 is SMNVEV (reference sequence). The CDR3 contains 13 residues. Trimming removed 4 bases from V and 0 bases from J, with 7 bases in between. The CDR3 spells CASSSIPSYEQYF. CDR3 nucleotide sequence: TGTGCCAGCAGTTCCATCCCCTCCTACGAGCAGTACTTC.

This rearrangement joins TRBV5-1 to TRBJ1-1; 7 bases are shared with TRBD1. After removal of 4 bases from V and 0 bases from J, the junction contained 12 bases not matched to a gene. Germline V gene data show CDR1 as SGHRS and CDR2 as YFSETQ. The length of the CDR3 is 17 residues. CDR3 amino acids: CASSTDRAGGMNTEAFF. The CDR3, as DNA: TGCGCCAGCAGCACCGACAGGGCAGGTGGGATGAACACTGAAGCTTTCTTT.

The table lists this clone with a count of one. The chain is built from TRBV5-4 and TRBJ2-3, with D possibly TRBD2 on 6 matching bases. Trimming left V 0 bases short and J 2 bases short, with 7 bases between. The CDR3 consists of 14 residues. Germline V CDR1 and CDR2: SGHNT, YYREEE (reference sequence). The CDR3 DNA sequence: TGTGCCAGCAGCTTGGTAGCGGTCACAGATACGCAGTATTTT. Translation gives CASSLVAVTDTQYF.